The 8 T cell receptor beta chains given below trace back to one sample, sequenced in a study of vaccination and CD4 T cells after COVID-19. TCRdb re-called the PCR reads with MiXCR, one entry per CDR3 protein. Altogether fewer than 20,000 distinct CDR3 sequences are present, less than 70% being singletons, with the ten largest covering approximately 1.2%. The sample here was CD4+ T cells from blood, taken after SARS-CoV-2 vaccination. These receptors were taken from a human donor who had recovered from COVID-19.

CDR3 coding DNA: TGTGCCAGCAGTGATGACTCCGGCTCTGGAAACACCATATATTTT. Its translation: CASSDDSGSGNTIYF. J is TRBJ1-3 and V is TRBV2; D is uncertain. The germline V and J ends were trimmed by 3 bases and 0 bases, with 9 bases remaining between them. Per the germline V gene, CDR1 is SNHLY and CDR2 is FYNNEI. This CDR3 spans 15 amino acids.

The chain couples TRBV20-1 to TRBJ2-5; tentatively, D is TRBD2 (6 bases). Germline-derived CDR1 and CDR2 are DFQATT and SNEGSKA (reference sequence). Deletions cut 3 bases from V and 8 bases from J, with 22 bases between. The CDR3 sequence is 15 residues long. CDR3 bases: TGCAGTGCTAGGATCCCCACGACTAGTGGGTCCACCCAGTACTTC. Protein sequence: CSARIPTTSGSTQYF.

The V call is TRBV2, the J call TRBJ2-5; no reliable D call. The germline CDR1 and CDR2 sequences are SNHLY and FYNNEI. V was shortened by 4 bases and J by 2 bases, with 8 bases between the two germline ends. The CDR3 is 13 residues long. Here the CDR3 reads CASSVREQETQYF. The CDR3 DNA is TGTGCCAGCAGTGTAAGAGAACAAGAGACCCAGTACTTC.

The CDR3 protein is CASRKWDKGSPLHF. CDR3 DNA sequence: TGTGCCAGCAGAAAATGGGACAAGGGATCACCCCTCCACTTT. The chain couples TRBV6-1 to TRBJ1-6; perhaps TRBD1 as D (6 bases). The V and J ends lost 6 bases and 10 bases respectively, with 16 bases between them. Germline CDR1 and CDR2: MNHNS and SASEGT. The CDR3 extends over 14 amino acids.

The J gene is TRBJ2-7, the V gene TRBV27; D might be TRBD1 (6 bases). The CDR3 length is 15 residues. V lost 5 bases, J lost 1 base, and 15 bases lay in between. CDR1 MNHEY and CDR2 SMNVEV come from the germline V gene (reference sequence). CDR3 protein: CASSTQSTGSYEQYF. CDR3 DNA: TGTGCCAGCAGTACCCAATCGACAGGTTCCTACGAGCAGTACTTC.

The J gene is TRBJ2-1, the V gene TRBV12-3 or TRBV12-4; TRBD1 matches 7 bases. The junction had 8 bases not matched to a gene; V was cut back by 6 bases and J by 15 bases. The CDR3 sequence is 11 residues long. CDR3 in DNA: TGTGCCAGCAGGTTAAAGGGGGCAGGGTTCTTC. Translated: CASRLKGAGFF.

The rearrangement links TRBV19 to TRBJ2-3; 7 bases are shared with TRBD2. This CDR3 region has 14 residues. J was trimmed by 0 bases and V by 8 bases; bases with no gene match: 5. Looked up from germline, CDR1 is LNHDA and CDR2 is SQIVND (reference sequence). The CDR3 spells CASHPGLSTDTQYF. The DNA for the CDR3 is TGTGCCAGTCATCCGGGACTAAGCACAGATACGCAGTATTTT.

The rearrangement uses TRBV6-4 and TRBJ2-7, with TRBD1 matching over 10 bases. Germline CDR1 and CDR2: MRHNA and SNTAGT. V was pared by 6 bases and J by 1 base, with 3 bases of the junction left unmatched. The CDR3 spans 14 residues. CDR3 sequence: CASRADRGSYEQYF. The CDR3 DNA reads as TGTGCCAGCAGAGCGGACAGGGGGTCCTACGAGCAGTACTTC.